The entry that follows covers one TCR beta chain sequence. This clone appeared a few times. Its target antigen remains unknown. No base quality information exists; no much larger clone differs at one position. In total, just over 650 healthy bone marrow donors made up the cohort. All cohort members were sampled while nominally healthy, although unrecorded immune exposures were likely present. The donor was CMV seronegative and was included in the group of 352 seronegative cohort members. Each donor provided a peripheral blood sample, and peripheral blood mononuclear cells were used for TCR beta sequencing. Genomic DNA extraction from the blood cell samples was performed with the Qiagen DNeasy Blood Extraction Kit. This record comes from a study of cytomegalovirus exposure and HLA in healthy donors (TCRdb year 2017). For context, the study as a whole: In an earlier analysis of about 560 of the donors, around 300 Gb of sequence data and approximately 120 million unique TCR beta sequences from about 179 million T cells were reported. Typing coverage differed by locus: A, B, C, DRB1 and DQB1 were typed in about 629-630 donors, DQA1 in about 500, DPA1 in some 570, and DPB1 in just under 480. The genetic ancestry cluster associated with self-reported Caucasian donors included about 81% of the 398 genotyped donors. High-throughput TCR immunosequencing, statistical association of individual TCRs with disease status, and machine learning were combined to predict cytomegalovirus infection status. A later analysis re-analyzed previously published TCR beta repertoires from about 600 donors and added high-resolution HLA genotyping to study TCR occurrence patterns. A few DR-DQ haplotypes were handled as single units for association and clustering because linkage in the cohort was strong. Both class I and class II loci were covered by HLA typing, at four-digit resolution. A later genetic analysis took genome-wide SNP genotypes for about 65% of the 666 donors and used that subset as a discovery cohort. Every repertoire in the discovery cohort had been generated on one and the same sequencing platform. Rather than drawing on any new phenotypic data, the later analysis identified candidate immune exposures from TCR beta sequences and the way those sequences occurred across donors. Donor age, sex, ethnicity and CMV serostatus were collected together with the repertoire data. The study used immunosequencing to profile the T cell repertoires of hundreds of subjects and linked those repertoires to cytomegalovirus serostatus. An early release covering over 500 HLA-typed donors comprised about 300 gigabases of sequencing data and around 86 million unique TCR sequences. Along with the roughly 710-subject first cohort, a separate validation cohort of over a hundred different subjects was used. The study aimed to test whether signatures of past pathogen exposure could be identified by cataloging public T cell receptors. In an earlier analysis of 500 to 650 of the donors, high-throughput TCR beta sequencing was used to judge whether each TCR beta V gene segment behaved as functional or pseudogenic. On average, about 240,000 unique TCR beta nucleotide sequences were sequenced per donor among 398 genotyped donors of the cohort, with approximately 18% of those sequences being non-productive.

To prepare the library, the immunoSEQ multiplex PCR assay was applied. For the multiplex PCR, a mixture combining 60 forward primers for TCR Vbeta segments and 13 reverse primers for TCR Jbeta segments was used. The CDR3 region of rearranged TCR beta genes was amplified from genomic DNA with a multiplex PCR assay. The amplified TCR beta libraries were sequenced on the Illumina HiSeq System as 87-base-pair reads. In the authors' own workflow: Across the 500 to 750 repertoires, a later analysis counted 80 million or so unique TCR beta chains, 9.5 million to 13 million of which were shared by at least two donors. Raw reads were error-corrected and collapsed into unique sequences with a nearest-neighbor algorithm that merged closely related sequences to remove PCR and sequencing errors. V, D and J gene segments were assigned by aligning CDR3 sequences to IMGT reference sequences. For a sequence to be retained, a match of at least six nucleotides to both a V gene segment and a J gene segment was required. Rearrangements were classified as productive when the CDR3 lacked stop codons and remained in frame with V and J, and all other rearrangements were classified as non-productive. Following IMGT convention, CDR3 was defined as the stretch from the second conserved V-encoded cysteine to the conserved J-encoded phenylalanine. Sequences without an unambiguous match to a single V gene segment were excluded from the earlier analysis of over 500 of the donors. In an earlier analysis of approximately 500 of the donors, a V segment was called functional when productive rearrangements were above 56.7%, and segregating when the standard deviation between donors exceeded 5%. A statistical classification framework was built for diagnosing cytomegalovirus status from the catalog of TCR beta chain sequences. In a later analysis, TCR nucleotide sequences were compared against IMGT/GENE-DB human TR gene sequences so that V and J genes could be assigned. In a later analysis, CDR3 sequences and most-parsimonious VDJ recombination scenarios were assigned using the TCRdist pipeline. In a later analysis, every TCR beta chain was defined by the combination of its CDR3 amino acid sequence and its V-gene family, and reads without a unique V-gene family were dropped. In a later analysis, 450 to 600 highly shared, low-generation-probability nucleotide sequences were removed to address suspected cross-contamination and a sequencing artifact. In a later analysis, a clonal expansion index for each public chain was calculated from normalized within-repertoire ranks of inferred template counts. Generation probabilities in a later analysis came from a VDJ recombination model fitted to out-of-frame rearrangements, and those results were checked against IGoR. In a later analysis, TCR-TCR, TCR-HLA and TCR-CMV co-occurrence was scored with hypergeometric tests, and a repertoire-size bias correction was applied to TCR pairs. False discovery rates were estimated in a later analysis by permuting HLA or CMV assignments 20 times. In a later analysis, co-occurring TCRs were grouped using DBSCAN, and TCRdist sequence similarity was added for clustering within HLA-allele-positive subsets. Co-occurrence clustering excluded repertoires with fewer than 30,000 or more than 120,000 public chains, plus five with anomalous nucleotide sharing. TCRdb provides this immuneACCESS table in a form limited to in-frame rearrangements. Some clones are lacking; in checked studies, under half of them reflect an unresolved V gene, and why the rest are absent is not known. Clone size and the V and J calls come from that table; the DNA yielded D and trimming. The sample includes around 130,000 clones, with 61% observed a single time. Jointly, the top ten make up roughly 1.8% of the sample.

As encoded in the germline V gene (reference sequence), CDR1 is SEHNR while CDR2 is FQNEAQ. The CDR3 starts with the cysteine, ends with the phenylalanine, and has 17 residues. The only DNA kept is the CDR3, 51 bases in frame from the first base. Trimming at the junction amounts to 1 base on V and 2 bases on J, and the germline ends lie 17 bases apart. Paper-wide results and their limitations: Some IMGT-functional V segments, including TRBV6-2 and TRBV6-3, could not be told apart with the 87-base-pair reads, so those segments were excluded. The cohort was sequenced for TCR beta chains only, and without alpha or paired-chain data the features that could be detected were limited. A total of about 150 TCR beta chains were listed by the study as associated with cytomegalovirus. A later analysis found that most CMV-associated TCR beta chains appeared HLA-restricted, with HLA associations seemingly driven largely by CMV exposure. Strong co-occurrence of HLA alleles, especially DR and DQ, made assigning TCR associations to individual alleles difficult. Several of the top co-occurrence clusters appeared to be linked to parvovirus B19, influenza, CMV and Epstein-Barr virus, according to a later analysis. Because HLA typing was unavailable for some donors at each locus, only the typed subset was used in association tests. In a later analysis, the rate of TCR association differed among HLA loci, with DRB1 alleles having the most associated TCRs and HLA-C alleles having the fewest. A few of the identified cytomegalovirus-associated TCR beta chains were confirmed in vitro to be specific for cytomegalovirus antigens. A cluster of highly shared sequence variants was judged likely to be a technical artifact of the sequencing pipeline. Because counts were too low, roughly 17 rarely observed V segments, including chromosome 9 orphons, were left out of the earlier analysis of about 500 of the donors. In a later genetic analysis, fewer N-insertions in productive TCRs were reported among donors in an Asian-associated ancestry cluster than the approximately 630-donor mean. In both the original and validation cohorts, the classifier was reported to diagnose cytomegalovirus status with high specificity and sensitivity. V-gene and J-gene trimming of TCR beta chains was associated with a missense DCLRE1C variant in a later genetic analysis, and the association was replicated in an independent cohort. CMV serostatus was the only immune exposure information available for the cohort. Most TCR sequences were observed very rarely across donors, whereas some public TCRs were present in many individuals. At a false discovery rate of 0.05, a later analysis linked roughly 17,000 TCR beta sequences to specific HLA alleles. Sequencing depth was assumed to be roughly uniform across donors in the presence/absence analyses, though that assumption may not hold. It was suggested by the authors that the approach could potentially be generalized to other disease states and immunological phenotypes. In a later analysis, HLA-associated TCR beta chains showed more clonal expansion and lower generation probabilities than non-associated chains that were equally common. In an earlier analysis of around 600 of the donors, most TCR beta V segments were observed in productive rearrangements about 87% or about 30% of the time, broadly matching IMGT annotations. Correlated functional status among segregating V segments might be attributable to linkage disequilibrium, but an unknown experimental factor could not be ruled out. A further reported finding was that TCR beta sequences accurately predicted the HLA-A and HLA-B alleles for most subjects in the first cohort.

Sequencing input: PBMCs. The sequence links TRBV7-9 to TRBJ1-2; too little of a D gene remains to name it. The sequence was collected from a male donor in good health and CMV-seronegative. The DNA sequence is TGTGCCAGCAGCTTAGACAATTGGCAGGCTCGAAACTATGGCTACACCTTC. This encodes CASSLDNWQARNYGYTF. The full variable domain, completed from the reference TRBV7-9 and TRBJ1-2 proteins outside the CDR3, reads DTGVSQNPRHKITKRGQNVTFRCDPISEHNRLYWYRQTLGQGPEFLTYFQNEAQLEKSRLLSDRFSAERPKGSFSTLEIQRTEQGDSAMYLCASSLDNWQARNYGYTFGSGTRLTVV.